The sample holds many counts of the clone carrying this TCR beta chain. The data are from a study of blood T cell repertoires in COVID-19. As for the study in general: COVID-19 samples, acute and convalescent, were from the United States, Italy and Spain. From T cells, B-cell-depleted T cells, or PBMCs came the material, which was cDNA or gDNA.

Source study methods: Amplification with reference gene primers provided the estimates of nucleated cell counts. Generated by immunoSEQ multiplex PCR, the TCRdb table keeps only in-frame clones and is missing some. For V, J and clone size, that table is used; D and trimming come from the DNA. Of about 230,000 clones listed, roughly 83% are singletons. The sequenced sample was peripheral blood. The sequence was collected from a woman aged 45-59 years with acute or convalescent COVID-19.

Here the CDR3 DNA reads TGTGCCAGCAAGGCGGGAGGGCCCATCGATACGCAGTATTTT. Its translation: CASKAGGPIDTQYF. V is TRBV27 and J is TRBJ2-3, with 9 bases matching TRBD2. Trimming removed 7 bases from V and 6 bases from J; junction bases left unmatched: 8. Germline V gene data show CDR1 as MNHEY and CDR2 as SMNVEV (reference sequence). This CDR3 has 14 amino acids.